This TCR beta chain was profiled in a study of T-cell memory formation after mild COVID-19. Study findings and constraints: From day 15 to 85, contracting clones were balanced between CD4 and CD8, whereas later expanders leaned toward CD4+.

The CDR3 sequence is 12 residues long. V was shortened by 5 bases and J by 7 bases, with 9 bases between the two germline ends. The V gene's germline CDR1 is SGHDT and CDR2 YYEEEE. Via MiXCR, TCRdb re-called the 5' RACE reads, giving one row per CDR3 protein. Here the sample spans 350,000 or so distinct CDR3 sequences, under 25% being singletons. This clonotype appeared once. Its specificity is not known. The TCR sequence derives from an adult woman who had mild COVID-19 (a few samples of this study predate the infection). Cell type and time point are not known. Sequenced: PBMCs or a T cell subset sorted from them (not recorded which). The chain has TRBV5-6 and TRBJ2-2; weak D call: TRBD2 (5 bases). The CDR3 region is CASSRGIGELFF. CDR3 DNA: TGTGCCAGCAGTCGAGGGATCGGGGAGCTGTTTTTT.